These 30 T cell receptor beta chains originate from one sample sequenced in a study of Ad26.COV2.S vaccination and SARS-CoV-2 variants. Treatment noted: approximately 18 received Ad26.COV2.S at low or high dose, single or two shots; about 5 received placebo; per-sample allocation not given. Repertoires come from day 63 after the first vaccine or placebo injection. TCRdb keeps only in-frame clones here, not all; method: immunoSEQ multiplex PCR. In the table there are some 300,000 clones, just under 85% of which are singletons. Sequencing was performed on peripheral blood, taken in a trial of Ad26.COV2.S vaccine versus placebo. All receptors come from a person between 18 and 60 years old who received the Ad26.COV2.S COVID-19 vaccine or a placebo.

The V call is TRBV5-1, the J call TRBJ2-2; TRBD2 is a possible D gene (7 bases). The CDR3 consists of 15 residues. Germline loops: CDR1 SGHRS, CDR2 YFSETQ. V lost 2 bases and J 6 bases, leaving 14 bases between the germline ends. The CDR3 here is CASSFGGGAPGELFF. CDR3 in DNA: TGCGCCAGCAGCTTTGGAGGGGGGGCTCCCGGGGAGCTGTTTTTT.

The V gene is TRBV3-1 (or the pseudogene TRBV3-2), the J gene TRBJ2-2; D gene uncertain. Trimming removed 7 bases from V and 4 bases from J, with 13 bases in between. CDR1 LGHDT and CDR2 YNNKEL come from the germline V gene (reference sequence). The CDR3 is 14 residues long. Written as DNA, the CDR3 is TGTGCCAGCAAGACGGCGGAGATCACCGGGGAGCTGTTTTTT. Encoded protein: CASKTAEITGELFF.

J is TRBJ2-1 and V is TRBV19; 9 bases are shared with TRBD2. Trimming cost V 4 bases and J 5 bases; bases outside gene matches: 12. The length of the CDR3 is 17 residues. Germline V CDR1 and CDR2: LNHDA, SQIVND (reference sequence). CDR3 sequence: CASSSHSGGALNNEQFF. DNA of the CDR3: TGTGCCAGTAGTAGCCATAGCGGGGGAGCGCTAAACAATGAGCAGTTCTTC. Combining the CDR3 with reference TRBV19 and TRBJ2-1 gives the whole variable domain DGGITQSPKYLFRKEGQNVTLSCEQNLNHDAMYWYRQDPGQGLRLIYYSQIVNDFQKGDIAEGYSVSREKKESFPLTVTSAQKNPTAFYLCASSSHSGGALNNEQFFGPGTRLTVL.

This chain uses TRBV6-1 with TRBJ1-2, with 9 positions matching TRBD1. V dropped 1 base and J dropped 6; count of bases not matched to a gene: 6. Germline V CDR1 and CDR2: MNHNS, SASEGT. The CDR3 runs to 15 residues. The CDR3 nucleotides are TGTGCCAGCAGTGAAGGGGGCACAGGGGGCGATGGCTACACCTTC. This gives the protein CASSEGGTGGDGYTF.

The rearrangement links TRBV19 to TRBJ2-2; D unresolved. CDR3 size: 13 residues. Germline-derived CDR1 and CDR2 are LNHDA and SQIVND (reference sequence). V shed 7 bases and J shed 1 base, with 7 bases lying between them. CDR3 sequence: CASTQLNTGELFF. The CDR3 DNA follows: TGTGCCAGTACCCAATTGAACACCGGGGAGCTGTTTTTT.

The rearrangement joins TRBV5-1 to TRBJ2-7; D not certain. Germline V gives CDR1 SGHRS, CDR2 YFSETQ. The V and J ends lost 0 bases and 1 base respectively, with 11 bases between them. The CDR3 loop spans 15 amino acids. The CDR3 region has the DNA TGCGCCAGCAGCTTGGATGGGCCGCAATCCTACGAGCAGTACTTC. This sequence encodes CASSLDGPQSYEQYF.

This CDR3 is CASSSQGWEAFF. Written as DNA, the CDR3 is TGTGCCAGCAGCTCTCAAGGTTGGGAAGCTTTCTTT. V gene TRBV7-9 combines with J gene TRBJ1-1; D not resolved. Germline V gene lookup returns CDR1 SEHNR and CDR2 FQNEAQ (reference sequence). V lost 4 bases, J lost 8 bases, and 11 bases lay in between. The CDR3 extends over 12 amino acids. Full variable domain (outside the CDR3, taken from reference TRBV7-9 and TRBJ1-1): DTGVSQNPRHKITKRGQNVTFRCDPISEHNRLYWYRQTLGQGPEFLTYFQNEAQLEKSRLLSDRFSAERPKGSFSTLEIQRTEQGDSAMYLCASSSQGWEAFFGQGTRLTVV.

This clone was found a few times. The chain has TRBV2 and TRBJ1-2; D perhaps matches TRBD1 (6 bases). The CDR3 loop spans 14 amino acids. The V and J ends lost 0 bases and 2 bases respectively, with 7 bases between them. Germline CDR1 is SNHLY and CDR2 is FYNNEI. The CDR3, as DNA: TGTGCCAGCAGTGAAGCAAGGGGGAACTATGGCTACACCTTC. Protein product: CASSEARGNYGYTF.

V gene TRBV6-5 combines with J gene TRBJ1-1; TRBD1 agrees at 8 bases. From germline, CDR1 is MNHEY and CDR2 SVGAGI. This CDR3 comprises 11 residues. V lost 7 bases, J lost 13 bases, and 8 bases stayed unmatched. The CDR3 loop reads CASNSGQGIFF. In nucleotides, the CDR3 is TGTGCCAGCAACTCAGGACAGGGTATTTTCTTT.

Remarks on this clone: The junction differs from germline at one of its ends, possibly a read error. This chain uses TRBV6-1 with TRBJ1-6; no reliable D call. The CDR3 runs to 13 residues. From germline, CDR1 is MNHNS and CDR2 SASEGT. The CDR3: CASREGYNSPLHF. The DNA of the CDR3 is TGTGCCAGCAGGGAAGGGTATAATTCACCCCTCCACTTT.

V is TRBV21-1 and J is TRBJ2-7; the D call TRBD1 from the table was never checked on the DNA. TRBV21-1 constitutes a pseudogene. The CDR3 length is 15 residues. The CDR3 reads CASSKSGTGSYEQYF. The CDR3 bases are TGTGCCAGCAGCAAATCCGGGACAGGGTCCTACGAGCAGTACTTC.

This sequence joins TRBV12-3 or TRBV12-4 and TRBJ1-5; no definite D call. The CDR3 runs 13 residues. V was trimmed by 5 bases and J by 0 bases, leaving 5 bases between them. Written as DNA, the CDR3 is TGTGCCAGCAGTCCTTATAGCAATCAGCCCCAGCATTTT. Translation gives CASSPYSNQPQHF.

This rearrangement joins TRBV21-1 to TRBJ1-5; the table's D call TRBD1 went unverified against the DNA. TRBV21-1 is an annotated pseudogene. CDR3 length: 16 amino acids. CDR3 amino acids: CASSARSWSGNQPQHF. The CDR3 DNA reads as TGTGCCAGCAGCGCACGAAGTTGGTCAGGCAATCAGCCCCAGCATTTT.

The chain links TRBV28 to TRBJ2-2, with unresolved D. Trimming took off 5 bases at V and 6 bases at J, with 13 bases between the two ends. The CDR3 consists of 14 residues. Germline values: CDR1 MDHEN, CDR2 SYDVKM. The CDR3 DNA follows: TGTGCCAGCAGTCCGGGTGGGTTAGCCGGGGAGCTGTTTTTT. This gives the protein CASSPGGLAGELFF.

This chain joins TRBV28 and TRBJ1-5, with TRBD1 matching 10 bases. The V gene end was trimmed by 2 bases and the J gene end by 5 bases; junction bases not matched to a gene: 3. This CDR3 is 15 amino acids long. The V gene's germline CDR1 is MDHEN and CDR2 SYDVKM. The DNA for the CDR3 is TGTGCCAGCAGTTTAAGGACAGGGGGTTATCAGCCCCAGCATTTT. Amino acids: CASSLRTGGYQPQHF.

This clone has a single count. The V and J genes are TRBV7-2 and TRBJ2-3; the D is unclear. V lost 1 base and J lost 4, with 9 bases in between. The CDR3 has 14 amino acids. Germline values: CDR1 SGHTA, CDR2 FQGNSA. In DNA, the CDR3 is TGTGCCAGCAGCTTAGATTTGAATGCAGATACGCAGTATTTT. This gives the protein CASSLDLNADTQYF.

This chain uses TRBV3-1 (or the pseudogene TRBV3-2) with TRBJ2-7; D ambiguous. Looked up from germline, CDR1 is LGHDT and CDR2 is YNNKEL (reference sequence). The CDR3 is 14 amino acids. V was pared by 2 bases and J by 2 bases, with 10 bases between. The CDR3 loop reads CASSQSDGTYEQYF. CDR3 DNA sequence: TGTGCCAGCAGCCAATCCGACGGAACCTACGAGCAGTACTTC.

The chain recombines TRBV6-6 with TRBJ1-1, with D hard to call. The CDR3 is 15 amino acids. The germline V gene has CDR1 MNHNY and CDR2 SVGAGI (reference sequence). Trimming removed 0 bases from V and 0 bases from J, with 8 bases in between. The CDR3 DNA reads TGTGCCAGCAGTTACTCGGTAGGAGTGAACACTGAAGCTTTCTTT. It codes for CASSYSVGVNTEAFF.

CDR3 region: CRWEKDTEAFF. For the CDR3, the DNA is TGCAGGTGGGAGAAGGACACTGAAGCTTTCTTT. V and J are TRBV20-1 and TRBJ1-1; D remains unclear. The CDR3 loop spans 11 amino acids. Germline V CDR1 and CDR2: DFQATT, SNEGSKA (reference sequence).

This rearrangement joins TRBV7-9 to TRBJ1-3, with a weak D call TRBD1 (5 bases). This CDR3 spans 14 amino acids. V lost 4 bases and J 9 bases, leaving 16 bases between the germline ends. Germline V lookup: CDR1 SEHNR, CDR2 FQNEAQ (reference sequence). The CDR3 DNA sequence: TGTGCCAGCAGCTCTAGCCTCCCGGGGGGCACCATATATTTT. Its translation is CASSSSLPGGTIYF.

The CDR3 sequence is CASSPRGQGNPYTDTQYF. The CDR3 region has the DNA TGTGCCAGCAGCCCTAGGGGACAGGGGAACCCTTACACAGATACGCAGTATTTT. This chain uses TRBV7-9 with TRBJ2-3; 10 bases line up with TRBD1. The CDR3 has 18 amino acids. The germline gives CDR1 SEHNR, CDR2 FQNEAQ (reference sequence). V lost 5 bases and J lost 2; bases outside the gene matches: 13.

CDR3 coding DNA: TGTGCCAGCAGTGGGACTAGCGGGGGGCTCCCAGAGACCCAGTACTTC. Amino acids: CASSGTSGGLPETQYF. This chain joins TRBV2 and TRBJ2-5; 14 bases are a match to TRBD2. The CDR3 has 16 amino acids. Unmatched junction bases numbered 5, after V lost 4 bases and J lost 4 bases. Germline CDR1 is SNHLY and CDR2 is FYNNEI.

The chain uses TRBV14 and TRBJ1-3; D uncertain. CDR3 length: 20 amino acids. With 0 bases removed from V and 3 bases from J, the gap between germline ends came to 24 bases. The germline CDR1 and CDR2 sequences are SGHDN and FVKESK. CDR3 region: CASSQDNPRIRLGFGNTIYF. The CDR3 bases are TGTGCCAGCAGCCAAGATAATCCGAGGATTCGACTGGGTTTTGGAAACACCATATATTTT.

The genes are TRBV2 and TRBJ1-6; 9 bases are a match to TRBD1. Losses at the gene ends were 7 bases for V and 9 bases for J; bases not matched to a gene: 4. In germline, CDR1 is SNHLY, CDR2 FYNNEI. The CDR3 contains 13 residues. In nucleotides, the CDR3 is TGTGCCAGCACAACAGGGGGCAGTTCACCCCTCCACTTT. Translating gives CASTTGGSSPLHF.

This CDR3 is CATSPYPGRATLEETQYF. As DNA, the CDR3 is TGTGCCACCAGTCCCTACCCGGGACGCGCGACCCTGGAAGAGACCCAGTACTTC. The chain is built from TRBV24-1 and TRBJ2-5; D could derive from TRBD1 or TRBD2 (5 bases each). Per germline, CDR1 KGHDR and CDR2 SFDVKD. The CDR3 is 18 amino acids. V gave up 6 bases and J gave up 3 bases, with 25 bases separating them.

The V gene is TRBV5-8, the J gene TRBJ1-3; D is ambiguous. V was pared by 4 bases and J by 0 bases, with 11 bases between. The CDR3 loop spans 15 amino acids. From germline, CDR1 is SGHTS and CDR2 YDEGEE. CDR3 coding DNA: TGTGCCAGCAGCGTCACTGGGATCTCTGGAAACACCATATATTTT. It translates to CASSVTGISGNTIYF.

This chain uses TRBV5-1 with TRBJ2-1; tentative D call: TRBD2 (5 bases). From germline, CDR1 is SGHRS and CDR2 YFSETQ. V was cut by 4 bases and J by 3 bases, with 11 bases left in between. The CDR3 is 14 residues long. The CDR3 here is CASSSEGYYNEQFF. Written as DNA, the CDR3 is TGCGCCAGCAGCAGCGAGGGCTACTACAATGAGCAGTTCTTC.

The chain couples TRBV11-1 to TRBJ1-2, with TRBD1 identical over 8 bases. Germline-derived CDR1 and CDR2 are SGHAT and FQDESV (reference sequence). V shed 4 bases and J 2 bases; nucleotides not matched to a gene: 3. CDR3 size: 14 residues. The CDR3 protein is CASSWTGSNYGYTF. The CDR3 DNA sequence: TGTGCCAGCAGCTGGACAGGGTCCAACTATGGCTACACCTTC.

This chain uses TRBV19 with TRBJ2-1, with TRBD2 identical over 11 bases. The CDR3 is 17 amino acids. Looked up from germline, CDR1 is LNHDA and CDR2 is SQIVND (reference sequence). The trim removed 7 bases at V and 5 bases at J, leaving 13 bases unmatched. The CDR3: CASTRGFSGGAHNEQFF. As DNA, the CDR3 is TGTGCCAGTACGAGGGGATTTAGCGGGGGGGCCCACAATGAGCAGTTCTTC.

The chain employs TRBV20-1 and TRBJ2-3; no firm D call. Germline V CDR1 and CDR2: DFQATT, SNEGSKA (reference sequence). The V and J ends lost 3 bases and 2 bases respectively, with 15 bases between them. The CDR3 totals 15 residues. CDR3 DNA: TGCAGTGCTAGTTTCCGCTCCCCCTTCACAGATACGCAGTATTTT. Its translation: CSASFRSPFTDTQYF.